This T cell receptor beta chain was recovered during a study of cytomegalovirus exposure and HLA in healthy donors. On the study more broadly: Prior work identified some 120 million unique TCR beta sequences in roughly 190 million T cells.

General study findings and limits: The productive fraction for most TCR beta V segments was about 87% or about 30% in an earlier analysis. TCR beta V- and J-gene trimming was later associated with a missense DCLRE1C variant.

PCR used 60 Vbeta primers and 13 Jbeta primers. The assay was immunoSEQ multiplex PCR, and TCRdb's table has in-frame clones only and misses some. Here the sample spans 150,000 to 200,000 clones, roughly 79% being singletons. Notes on this clone: Its cognate antigen is unknown.

The germline V gene has CDR1 SEHNR and CDR2 FQNEAQ (reference sequence). CDR3 length equals 14 residues. V was trimmed by 0 bases and J by 7 bases, leaving 13 bases between them. V gene TRBV7-9 combines with J gene TRBJ2-7, with no clear D. This clonotype originated in a man aged 35-49 years in good health and CMV-seronegative. The specimen was PBMCs. CDR3 DNA: TGTGCCAGCAGCTTAGCGGCCGAAGCCTGGGAGCAGTACGTC. Translating gives CASSLAAEAWEQYV.